The entry below describes one T cell receptor beta chain. Original processing methods: Reference gene primer amplification in the assay estimated nucleated cell counts. Sequencing used immunoSEQ multiplex PCR; TCRdb keeps in-frame clones, though not all of them. V and J calls and clone size are copied from that table; D and trimming were computed from the DNA. The profile shows more than 70,000 clones, roughly 80% of them singletons. Germline trimming cut 3 bases from V and 0 bases from J; bases unmatched to any gene: 8. Per germline, CDR1 SGHDT and CDR2 YYEEEE. The CDR3 loop spans 17 amino acids. The data belong to a study of blood T cell repertoires in COVID-19. Study overall: Samples representing acute and convalescent COVID-19 were sourced from the United States, Italy and Spain. Nucleic acid was either cDNA or gDNA, and it came from T cells, B-cell-depleted T cells, or PBMCs.

V usage is TRBV5-6 and J usage is TRBJ2-7; TRBD1 matches 11 bases. The specimen was peripheral blood. This receptor was obtained from a woman in her sixties or seventies with acute or convalescent COVID-19. CDR3 nucleotide sequence: TGTGCCAGCAGCTCGGACAGGGGGCCTATTTTCTCCTACGAGCAGTACTTC. Protein product: CASSSDRGPIFSYEQYF.